This T cell receptor (beta chain) was sequenced during a study of tumor-infiltrating lymphocytes in glioblastoma multiforme. CDR1 is SGHAT and CDR2 is FQNNGV in the germline V gene. The CDR3 totals 15 residues. The trim removed 6 bases at V and 5 bases at J, leaving 9 bases unmatched. TCR beta libraries were built from RNA through three nested multiplex PCR rounds using modified ARM-PCR. TCRB-specific cDNA synthesis used approximately 0.5 ug of total RNA. TCRdb processed the multiplex PCR reads anew with MiXCR; each CDR3 protein has one entry. The sample lists 8,500 to 9,500 distinct CDR3 sequences, just under 75% seen once, with roughly 76% in the top ten.

The V call is TRBV11-2, the J call TRBJ2-1; 8 nucleotides match TRBD1. The receptor was isolated from a male donor with glioblastoma. The sequencing sample was made of brain tumor tissue. CDR3 sequence (DNA): TGTGCCAGCAGACTGGACAGGGCGCTGAACAATGAGCAGTTCTTC. Translating it yields CASRLDRALNNEQFF.